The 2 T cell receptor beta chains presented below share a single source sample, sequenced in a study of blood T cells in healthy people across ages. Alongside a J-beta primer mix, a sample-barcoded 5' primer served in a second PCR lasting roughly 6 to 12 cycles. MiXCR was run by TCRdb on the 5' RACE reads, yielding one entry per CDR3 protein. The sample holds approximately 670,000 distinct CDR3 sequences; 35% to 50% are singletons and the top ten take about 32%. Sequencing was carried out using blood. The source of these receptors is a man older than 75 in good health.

CDR3 sequence reads: CAWSVPTVAGYGYTF. The CDR3 nucleotides read TGTGCCTGGAGTGTCCCTACAGTGGCTGGCTATGGCTACACCTTC. The chain uses TRBV30 and TRBJ1-2; D remains unclear. Germline CDR1 reads GTSNPN; CDR2 reads SVGIG (reference sequence). Trimming pared 0 bases from V and 4 bases from J, leaving 15 bases between. This CDR3 contains 15 residues.

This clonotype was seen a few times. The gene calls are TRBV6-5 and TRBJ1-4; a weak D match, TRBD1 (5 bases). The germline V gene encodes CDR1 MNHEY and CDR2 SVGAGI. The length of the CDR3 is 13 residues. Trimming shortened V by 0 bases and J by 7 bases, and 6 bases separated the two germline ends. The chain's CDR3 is CASSYSGVEKLFF. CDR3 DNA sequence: TGTGCCAGCAGTTACTCGGGGGTTGAAAAACTGTTTTTT.